This T cell receptor (beta chain) was identified during a study of blood T cell repertoires in COVID-19. On the study more broadly: Samples of COVID-19 (acute and convalescent) were obtained from the United States, Italy and Spain. In each case, the material was cDNA or gDNA derived from T cells, B-cell-depleted T cells, or PBMCs.

This CDR3 is built from 18 residues. V was cut by 5 bases and J by 5 bases, with 26 bases left in between. Germline V gene lookup returns CDR1 MNHEY and CDR2 SMNVEV (reference sequence). Authors' processing steps: Reference gene primer amplification yielded estimated nucleated cell counts. Only in-frame clones appear in the TCRdb table, and some are missing; sequencing was by immunoSEQ multiplex PCR. Clonal size and the V and J genes are those of that table, whereas D and trimming came from the DNA. Of 70,000 to 95,000 clones in the sample, around four fifths were seen once. Sequencing was performed on peripheral blood. The source of this sequence is a human donor in a cohort sampled during active COVID-19. The chain couples TRBV27 to TRBJ2-3, with D unclear. The DNA of the CDR3 is TGTGCCAGCAGTCAACCTTCTCGCGTTCCGGTCGGGTTAGATACGCAGTATTTT. Amino acids: CASSQPSRVPVGLDTQYF.